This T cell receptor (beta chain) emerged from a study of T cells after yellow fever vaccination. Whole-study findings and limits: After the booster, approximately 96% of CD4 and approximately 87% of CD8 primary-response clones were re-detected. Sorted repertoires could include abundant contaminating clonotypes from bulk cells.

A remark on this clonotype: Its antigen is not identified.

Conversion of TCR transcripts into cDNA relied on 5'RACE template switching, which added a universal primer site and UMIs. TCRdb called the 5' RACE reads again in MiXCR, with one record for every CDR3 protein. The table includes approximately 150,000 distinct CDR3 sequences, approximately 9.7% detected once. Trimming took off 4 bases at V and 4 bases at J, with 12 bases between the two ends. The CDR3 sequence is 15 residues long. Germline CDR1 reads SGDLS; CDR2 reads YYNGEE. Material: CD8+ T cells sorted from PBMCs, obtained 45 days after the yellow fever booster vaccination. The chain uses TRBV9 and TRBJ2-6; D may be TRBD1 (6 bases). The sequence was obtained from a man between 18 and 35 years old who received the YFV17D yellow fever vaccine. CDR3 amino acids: CASSTTGTGANVLTF. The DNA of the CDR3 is TGTGCCAGCAGCACAACAGGGACCGGGGCCAACGTCCTGACTTTC.